This paragraph reports one T cell receptor (beta chain). No antigen is known for it. The data originate from a study of CD8+ T cells in alopecia areata. Study findings and constraints: Lesional scalp displayed greater clonality than normal scalp, most notably in alopecia totalis/universalis. Unlike in mice, where it was clearer, TCR sharing across patients was less clear, possibly HLA-related.

The CDR3 is 15 amino acids. In germline, CDR1 is GTSNPN, CDR2 SVGIG (reference sequence). J lost 7 bases, V lost 3 bases, and 8 bases had no gene match. As for treatment: oral pan-JAK inhibitor, 5-10 mg twice daily. Sequencing templates came from extracted RNA that was reverse transcribed into cDNA. The data were produced by immunoSEQ multiplex PCR, yet TCRdb's version contains in-frame clones alone and is incomplete. This sample has about 210,000 clones, with 30% to 40% found just once. The TCR sequence derives from a human donor with alopecia areata. The rearrangement links TRBV30 to TRBJ1-6, with 8 bases fitting TRBD1. The input for sequencing was CD4+ T cells sorted from blood, taken between weeks 30 and 35, from a patient treated with tofacitinib. The CDR3 protein is CAWSGQGSGNSPLHF. CDR3 DNA sequence: TGTGCCTGGAGCGGACAGGGTTCCGGGAATTCACCCCTCCACTTT.